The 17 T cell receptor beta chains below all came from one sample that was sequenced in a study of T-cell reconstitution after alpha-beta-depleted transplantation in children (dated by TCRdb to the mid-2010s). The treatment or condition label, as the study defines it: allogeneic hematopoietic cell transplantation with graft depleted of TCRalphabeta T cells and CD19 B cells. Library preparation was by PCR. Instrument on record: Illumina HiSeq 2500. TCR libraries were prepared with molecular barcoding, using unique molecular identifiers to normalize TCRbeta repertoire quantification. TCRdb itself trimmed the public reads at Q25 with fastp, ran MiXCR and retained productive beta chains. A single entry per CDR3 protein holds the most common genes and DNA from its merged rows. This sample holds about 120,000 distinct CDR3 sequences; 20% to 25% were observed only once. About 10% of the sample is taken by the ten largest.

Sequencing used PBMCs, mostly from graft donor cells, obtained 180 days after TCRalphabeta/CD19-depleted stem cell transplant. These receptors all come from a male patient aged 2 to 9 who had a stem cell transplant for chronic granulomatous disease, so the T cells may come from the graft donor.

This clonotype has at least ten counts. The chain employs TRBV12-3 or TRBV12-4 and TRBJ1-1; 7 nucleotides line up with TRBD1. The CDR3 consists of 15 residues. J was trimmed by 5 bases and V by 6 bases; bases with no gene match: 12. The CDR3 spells CASRGVGQVATEAFF. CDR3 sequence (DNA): TGTGCCAGCAGGGGGGTCGGACAGGTAGCGACTGAAGCTTTCTTT.

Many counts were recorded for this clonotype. The CDR3 is CASRDTGRRGLEQYF. CDR3 sequence (DNA): TGTGCCAGCAGAGATACGGGCAGGAGGGGTCTCGAGCAGTACTTC. The V gene is TRBV12-3 or TRBV12-4, the J gene TRBJ2-7, with a weak D call TRBD2 (6 bases). The CDR3 has 15 residues. V lost 6 bases, J lost 6 bases, and 21 bases lay in between.

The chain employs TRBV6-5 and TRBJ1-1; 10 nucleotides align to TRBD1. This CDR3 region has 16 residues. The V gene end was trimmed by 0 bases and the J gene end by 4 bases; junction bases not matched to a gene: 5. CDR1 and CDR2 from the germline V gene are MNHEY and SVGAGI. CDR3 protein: CASSYSWTGGTTEAFF. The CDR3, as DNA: TGTGCCAGCAGTTACTCGTGGACAGGGGGGACCACTGAAGCTTTCTTT.

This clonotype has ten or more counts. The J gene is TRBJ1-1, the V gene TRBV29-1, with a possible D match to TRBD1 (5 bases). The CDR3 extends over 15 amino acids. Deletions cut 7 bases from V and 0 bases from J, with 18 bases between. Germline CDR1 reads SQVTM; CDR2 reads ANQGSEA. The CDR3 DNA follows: TGCAGCGGCTCAGGGAGTCTTCGCCTGAACACTGAAGCTTTCTTT. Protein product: CSGSGSLRLNTEAFF.

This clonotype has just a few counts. The CDR3 reads CSAAGATNEKLFF. The CDR3 DNA sequence: TGCAGTGCCGCCGGTGCAACTAATGAAAAACTGTTTTTT. This sequence joins TRBV20-1 and TRBJ1-4; D call uncertain. The V end was cut by 6 bases, the J end by 0 bases, with 8 bases between. CDR3 length equals 13 residues. Germline V CDR1 and CDR2: DFQATT, SNEGSKA (reference sequence).

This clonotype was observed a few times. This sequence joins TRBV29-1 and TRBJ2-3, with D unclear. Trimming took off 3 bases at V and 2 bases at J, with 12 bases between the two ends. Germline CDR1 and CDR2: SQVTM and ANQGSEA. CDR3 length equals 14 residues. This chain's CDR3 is CSVDHPKVTDTQYF. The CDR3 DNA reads TGCAGCGTTGATCACCCGAAGGTCACAGATACGCAGTATTTT.

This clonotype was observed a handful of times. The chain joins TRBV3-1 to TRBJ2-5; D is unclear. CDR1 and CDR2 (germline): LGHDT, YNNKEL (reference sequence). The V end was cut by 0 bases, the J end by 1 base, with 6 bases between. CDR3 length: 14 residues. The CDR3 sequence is CASSQEFGQETQYF. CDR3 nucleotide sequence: TGTGCCAGCAGCCAAGAGTTCGGCCAAGAGACCCAGTACTTC.

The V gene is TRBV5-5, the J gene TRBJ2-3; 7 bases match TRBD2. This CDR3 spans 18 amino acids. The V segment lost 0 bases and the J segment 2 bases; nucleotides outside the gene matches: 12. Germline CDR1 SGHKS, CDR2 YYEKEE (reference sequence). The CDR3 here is CASSLAVRESPNTDTQYF. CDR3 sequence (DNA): TGTGCCAGCAGCTTGGCGGTGCGGGAGAGCCCCAACACAGATACGCAGTATTTT.

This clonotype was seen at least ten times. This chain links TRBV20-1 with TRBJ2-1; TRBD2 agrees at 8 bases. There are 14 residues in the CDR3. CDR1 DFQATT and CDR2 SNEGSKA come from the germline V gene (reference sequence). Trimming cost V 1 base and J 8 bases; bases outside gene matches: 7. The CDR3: CSARAGGPGYEQFF. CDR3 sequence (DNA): TGCAGTGCTAGAGCGGGGGGGCCGGGGTATGAGCAGTTCTTC.

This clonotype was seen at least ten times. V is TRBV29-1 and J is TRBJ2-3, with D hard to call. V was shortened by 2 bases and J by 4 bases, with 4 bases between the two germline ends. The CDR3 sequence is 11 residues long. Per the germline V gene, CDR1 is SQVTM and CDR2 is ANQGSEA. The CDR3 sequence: CSVEFPDTQYF. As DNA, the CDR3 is TGCAGCGTTGAATTCCCAGATACGCAGTATTTT.

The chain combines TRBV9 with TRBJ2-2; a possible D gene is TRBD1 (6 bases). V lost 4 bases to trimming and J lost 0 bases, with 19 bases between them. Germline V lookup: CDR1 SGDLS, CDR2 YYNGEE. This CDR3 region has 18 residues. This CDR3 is CASSFPTSGTSNTGELFF. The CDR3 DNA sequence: TGTGCCAGCAGCTTTCCAACCTCCGGGACATCGAACACCGGGGAGCTGTTTTTT.

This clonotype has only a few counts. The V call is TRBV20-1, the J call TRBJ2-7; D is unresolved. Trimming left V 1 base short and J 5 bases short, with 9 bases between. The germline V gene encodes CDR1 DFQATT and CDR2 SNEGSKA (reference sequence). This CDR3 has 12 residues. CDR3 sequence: CSARAVSDEQYF. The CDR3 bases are TGCAGTGCTAGAGCTGTGTCGGACGAGCAGTACTTC.

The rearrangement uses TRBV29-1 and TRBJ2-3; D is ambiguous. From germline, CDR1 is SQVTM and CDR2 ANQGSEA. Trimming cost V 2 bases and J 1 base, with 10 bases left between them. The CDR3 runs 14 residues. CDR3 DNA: TGCAGCGTTGAATTTCCGCCGGGCACAGATACGCAGTATTTT. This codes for CSVEFPPGTDTQYF.

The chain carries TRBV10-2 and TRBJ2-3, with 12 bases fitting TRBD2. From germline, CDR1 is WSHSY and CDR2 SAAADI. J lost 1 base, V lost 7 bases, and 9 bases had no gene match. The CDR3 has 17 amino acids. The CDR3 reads CASTRLAGAERTDTQYF. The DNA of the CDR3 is TGCGCCAGCACAAGACTAGCGGGAGCTGAGCGCACAGATACGCAGTATTTT.

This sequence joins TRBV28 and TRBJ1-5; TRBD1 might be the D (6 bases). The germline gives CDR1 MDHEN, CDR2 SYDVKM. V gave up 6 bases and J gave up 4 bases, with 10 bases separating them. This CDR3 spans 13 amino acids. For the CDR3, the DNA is TGTGCCAGCAGGGAACAGGGAAATCAGCCCCAGCATTTT. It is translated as CASREQGNQPQHF.

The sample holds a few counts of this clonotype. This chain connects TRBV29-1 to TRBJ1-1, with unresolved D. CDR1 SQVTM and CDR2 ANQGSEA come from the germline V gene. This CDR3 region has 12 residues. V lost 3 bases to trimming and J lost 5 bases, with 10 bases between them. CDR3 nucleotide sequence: TGCAGCGTTGAGGGCGCCAGGACTGAAGCTTTCTTT. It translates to CSVEGARTEAFF.

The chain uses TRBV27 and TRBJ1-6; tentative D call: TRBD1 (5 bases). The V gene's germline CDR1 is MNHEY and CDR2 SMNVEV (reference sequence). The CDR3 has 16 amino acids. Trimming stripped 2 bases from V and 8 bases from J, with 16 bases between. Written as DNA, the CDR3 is TGTGCCAGCAGTTTACTTTCAGGGTTGAGTTATTCACCCCTCCACTTT. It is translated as CASSLLSGLSYSPLHF.